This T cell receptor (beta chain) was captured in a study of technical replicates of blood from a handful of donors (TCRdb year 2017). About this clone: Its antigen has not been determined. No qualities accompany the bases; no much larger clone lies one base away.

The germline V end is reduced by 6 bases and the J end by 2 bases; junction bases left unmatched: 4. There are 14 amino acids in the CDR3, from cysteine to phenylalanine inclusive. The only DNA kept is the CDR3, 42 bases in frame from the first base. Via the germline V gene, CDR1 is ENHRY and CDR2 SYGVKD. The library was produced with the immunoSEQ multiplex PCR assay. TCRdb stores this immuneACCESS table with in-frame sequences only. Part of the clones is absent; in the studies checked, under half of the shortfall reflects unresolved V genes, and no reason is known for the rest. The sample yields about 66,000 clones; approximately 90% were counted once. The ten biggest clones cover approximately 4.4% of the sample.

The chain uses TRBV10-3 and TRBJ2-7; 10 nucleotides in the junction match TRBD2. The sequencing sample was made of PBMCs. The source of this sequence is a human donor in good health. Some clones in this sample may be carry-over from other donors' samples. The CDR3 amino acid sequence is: CAISPSGGTYEQYF. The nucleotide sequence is TGTGCCATCAGCCCTAGCGGGGGCACCTACGAGCAGTACTTC.